The 16 T cell receptor beta chains in this list originate from one sample, sequenced in a study of spatial heterogeneity in lung cancer. Time point meaning: sample taken at primary tumor resection. The antigens of these receptors remain unknown. Study observations and caveats: Tumor mutation counts were tracked by expanded intratumoral alpha and beta TCR counts.

TCRdb reprocessed the 5' RACE reads via MiXCR and lists one record per CDR3 protein. The sample comprises thousands of distinct CDR3 sequences, roughly 13% of which are singletons, and roughly 13% rests with the top ten. The specimen comprised lung tumor tissue, sampled at surgery. The source of these receptors is a male donor with early-stage non-small cell lung cancer.

By its share, this clonotype is medium-sized. The genes are TRBV7-6 and TRBJ2-2, with D hard to call. This CDR3 has 14 residues. The germline V gene encodes CDR1 SGHVS and CDR2 FNYEAQ. V was cut by 8 bases and J by 3 bases, with 13 bases left in between. The CDR3 sequence: CASRRTTDTGELFF. The CDR3 DNA follows: TGTGCCAGCCGCCGGACGACGGACACCGGGGAGCTGTTTTTT.

This clonotype has ten or more counts. CDR3 protein: CSARGRISSGATAYEQYF. The DNA for the CDR3 is TGCAGTGCTAGAGGCCGTATTTCTAGCGGGGCAACCGCCTACGAGCAGTACTTC. This sequence joins TRBV20-1 and TRBJ2-7; 9 nucleotides line up with TRBD2. V gave up 1 base and J gave up 2 bases; unmatched junction bases: 15. This CDR3 comprises 18 residues. Germline V lookup: CDR1 DFQATT, CDR2 SNEGSKA (reference sequence).

The CDR3, as DNA: TGCGCCAGCAGCTTGGTGGGGCAGACTAGGAGAGAGACCCAGTACTTC. Its protein is CASSLVGQTRRETQYF. This chain links TRBV5-1 with TRBJ2-5, with D tentatively TRBD2 (6 bases). The CDR3 totals 16 residues. The germline V gene encodes CDR1 SGHRS and CDR2 YFSETQ. The germline V and J ends were trimmed by 0 bases and 4 bases, with 16 bases remaining between them.

By proportion, this clonotype is medium-sized. The chain combines TRBV6-2 or TRBV6-3 with TRBJ2-7; 13 bases are a match to TRBD2. Germline V gives CDR1 MNHEY, CDR2 SVGEGT. The CDR3 is 15 residues long. The trim removed 4 bases at V and 5 bases at J, leaving 5 bases unmatched. The chain's CDR3 is CASSWTSGSFNEQYF. DNA for the CDR3: TGTGCCAGCAGTTGGACTAGCGGGAGTTTCAACGAGCAGTACTTC.

This clonotype was seen ten or more times. J is TRBJ2-3 and V is TRBV5-4; 12 nucleotides line up with TRBD2. The CDR3 contains 16 residues. Per the germline V gene, CDR1 is SGHNT and CDR2 is YYREEE (reference sequence). The V gene end was trimmed by 3 bases and the J gene end by 7 bases; junction bases not matched to a gene: 9. The chain's CDR3 is CASSSRLAGEHHTQYF. CDR3 DNA: TGTGCCAGCAGCTCCCGACTAGCGGGAGAACACCATACGCAGTATTTT.

Many counts were recorded for this clonotype. V gene TRBV5-1 combines with J gene TRBJ2-5; 11 nucleotides agree with TRBD2. The ends lost 1 base at V and 2 bases at J; junction bases unmatched: 4. Germline V gene lookup returns CDR1 SGHRS and CDR2 YFSETQ. The CDR3 contains 16 residues. This CDR3 reads CASSLSLAGGQETQYF. The CDR3 coding sequence is TGCGCCAGCAGCTTGTCTCTAGCGGGGGGACAAGAGACCCAGTACTTC.

In its sample, this clonotype was seen many times. V gene TRBV27 combines with J gene TRBJ2-4; D may be TRBD1 (6 bases). Deletions cut 0 bases from V and 7 bases from J, with 19 bases between. CDR1 is MNHEY and CDR2 is SMNVEV in the germline V gene (reference sequence). This CDR3 spans 17 amino acids. Written as DNA, the CDR3 is TGTGCCAGCAGTTTATCTAGTCGTGGCAGGGGTTCGAACATTCAGTACTTC. Amino acid sequence: CASSLSSRGRGSNIQYF.

This clonotype is medium-sized (0.01 to 0.1%) within its sample. V usage is TRBV20-1 and J usage is TRBJ2-3; D unresolved. Germline CDR1 is DFQATT and CDR2 is SNEGSKA (reference sequence). CDR3 length equals 14 residues. Trimming left V 5 bases short and J 6 bases short, with 18 bases between. CDR3 sequence: CSAPLGSHMDTQYF. The CDR3 DNA follows: TGCAGTGCTCCTCTAGGTTCACACATGGATACGCAGTATTTT.

This clonotype is medium-sized. This chain links TRBV12-3 or TRBV12-4 with TRBJ1-5, with TRBD1 matching over 11 bases. V dropped 6 bases and J dropped 1; count of bases not matched to a gene: 5. There are 16 residues in the CDR3. This CDR3 is CASSGQGAWSNQPQHF. The CDR3, as DNA: TGTGCCAGCAGCGGACAGGGGGCATGGAGCAATCAGCCCCAGCATTTT.

This clonotype was detected only a few times. The rearrangement joins TRBV12-5 to TRBJ2-4, with 12 bases aligning to TRBD2. CDR3 length: 20 amino acids. J lost 0 bases, V lost 2 bases, and 11 bases had no gene match. Germline V CDR1 and CDR2: LGHNT, FRNRAP. In DNA, the CDR3 is TGTGCTAGTGGTTTGTCTCCCCGGACTAGCGGGGCCATAGCCAAAAACATTCAGTACTTC. Amino acids: CASGLSPRTSGAIAKNIQYF.

This clonotype was seen many times. The rearrangement joins TRBV7-9 to TRBJ2-1; unclear D gene. The CDR3 has 11 amino acids. The V gene's germline CDR1 is SEHNR and CDR2 FQNEAQ (reference sequence). Trimming removed 3 bases at V and 8 bases at J, with 5 bases between. CDR3 loop: CASSFIHEQFF. The DNA of the CDR3 is TGTGCCAGCAGCTTTATCCATGAGCAGTTCTTC.

This clonotype was seen many times. CDR3: CASSSDRAGGYTF. Here the CDR3 DNA reads TGTGCCAGCAGCTCAGACAGGGCGGGAGGCTACACCTTC. The V gene is TRBV11-2, the J gene TRBJ1-2; 7 positions agree with TRBD1. With 4 bases clipped from V and 8 bases from J, the junction kept 7 bases outside the gene matches. Germline V gene lookup returns CDR1 SGHAT and CDR2 FQNNGV. CDR3 length equals 13 residues.

This clonotype occurred many times. The gene calls are TRBV11-3 and TRBJ2-3; D is unresolved. The germline V gene encodes CDR1 SGHNT and CDR2 YENEEA. The V end was cut by 0 bases, the J end by 0 bases, with 7 bases between. This CDR3 region has 15 residues. The CDR3 nucleotides read TGTGCCAGCAGCTTAGATTCGGCTAGCACAGATACGCAGTATTTT. This encodes CASSLDSASTDTQYF. Looking up the rest from reference TRBV11-3 and TRBJ2-3 gives the full variable domain: EAGVVQSPRYKIIEKKQPVAFWCNPISGHNTLYWYLQNLGQGPELLIRYENEEAVDDSQLPKDRFSAERLKGVDSTLKIQPAELGDSAVYLCASSLDSASTDTQYFGPGTRLTVL.

This rearrangement joins TRBV12-3 or TRBV12-4 to TRBJ1-6; no clear D. The CDR3 totals 14 residues. Trimming removed 3 bases at V and 7 bases at J, with 10 bases between. CDR3 nucleotides: TGTGCCAGCAGTTTCGGGAGTGAAAATTCACCCCTCCACTTT. It yields the protein CASSFGSENSPLHF.

At least ten counts were recorded for this clonotype. V and J are TRBV2 and TRBJ2-1; D unclear. Germline CDR1 is SNHLY and CDR2 is FYNNEI. Trimming left V 8 bases short and J 7 bases short, with 9 bases between. The CDR3 is made up of 11 amino acids. The CDR3 loop is CASRSWNEQFF. The CDR3 region has the DNA TGTGCCAGCCGAAGCTGGAATGAGCAGTTCTTC.

This clonotype is labeled as medium-sized. V and J are TRBV9 and TRBJ2-7, with D perhaps assigned TRBD1 or TRBD2 (5 bases each). CDR3 length: 15 amino acids. The V gene lost 2 bases and the J gene lost 1 base, with 13 bases spanning the gap. Looked up from germline, CDR1 is SGDLS and CDR2 is YYNGEE. CDR3 DNA: TGTGCCAGCAGCGTTGGGGGAGTGGGGTCCTACGAGCAGTACTTC. The encoded protein is CASSVGGVGSYEQYF.